This TCR beta chain was sequenced during a study of Ad26.COV2.S vaccination and SARS-CoV-2 variants. Study conclusions and caveats: Analyses of TCR breadth and depth may have underestimated total T cell responses.

Sequencing used immunoSEQ multiplex PCR; TCRdb keeps in-frame clones, though not all of them. The sample lists about 430,000 clones, around nine tenths occurring once. CDR3 size: 17 residues. The germline V gene encodes CDR1 MNHEY and CDR2 SVGEGT. Trimming left V 3 bases short and J 1 base short, with 15 bases between. Treatment defined: some 20 received Ad26.COV2.S at low or high dose, single or two shots; about 5 received placebo; per-sample allocation not given. Specimen acquisition occurred on day 63 following the initial vaccine or placebo injection. About this clone itself: What it binds is unknown.

This sample comprised peripheral blood, obtained in a trial of Ad26.COV2.S vaccine versus placebo. The rearrangement uses TRBV6-2 or TRBV6-3 and TRBJ2-2; no clear D gene. The TCR comes from a person between 18 and 65 years old who received the Ad26.COV2.S COVID-19 vaccine or a placebo. The CDR3, as DNA: TGTGCCAGCAGTTATAAAGGGTTATACCAGAACACCGGGGAGCTGTTTTTT. This encodes CASSYKGLYQNTGELFF.